The entry below gives a single T cell receptor beta chain sequence along with its context. Its target is not known. The entry originates in a study of cytomegalovirus exposure and HLA in healthy donors. Study-level points and caveats: Presence/absence analyses assumed roughly uniform sequencing depth across donors. A later examination showed that TCR association rates differed by HLA locus, with DRB1 most and HLA-C fewest. Earlier analysis looked at TCR beta V segments, and most were productive about 87% or about 30% of the time.

The germline V gene encodes CDR1 MDHEN and CDR2 SYDVKM. This CDR3 has 15 residues. Between the trimmed V and J ends, which lost 1 base and 10 bases, there was a span of 19 bases. PCR amplification relied on 60 Vbeta primers (plus 13 Jbeta primers). TCRdb keeps only in-frame clones here, not all; method: immunoSEQ multiplex PCR. The table records roughly 95,000 clones, 80% to 90% of them present only once. The sequenced material came from PBMCs. This chain joins TRBV28 and TRBJ1-1; a weak D match, TRBD1 (6 bases). This receptor was obtained from a man aged 25-45 years in good health and CMV-seropositive. This CDR3 reads CASSLFQDSLRGAFF. DNA for the CDR3: TGTGCCAGCAGTTTATTTCAGGACAGCCTTAGGGGAGCTTTCTTT.